This T cell receptor (beta chain) was sequenced for a study of blood T cell repertoires in COVID-19. Study-wide background: In each case, the material was cDNA or gDNA derived from T cells, B-cell-depleted T cells, or PBMCs.

In the study's own analysis: Amplification of reference gene primers was used by the study to estimate nucleated cell counts. Clones were read by immunoSEQ multiplex PCR, and TCRdb kept only the in-frame ones, dropping some. V, J and clone size are those of that table, while D and trimming were read from the DNA. The sample has about 360,000 clones, more than 75% seen once. What was sequenced was peripheral blood. This sequence originates from a human donor with acute or convalescent COVID-19. The donor label of this sample is uncertain.

The CDR3 loop reads CASNWQAQETQYF. The CDR3 bases are TGTGCCAGCAACTGGCAGGCCCAAGAGACCCAGTACTTC. The rearrangement uses TRBV6-5 and TRBJ2-5, with D uncertain. The CDR3 is 13 amino acids. The V and J ends lost 7 bases and 1 base respectively, with 10 bases between them. The germline V gene has CDR1 MNHEY and CDR2 SVGAGI.